This TCR beta chain was identified during a study of shared clonotypes between healthy human individuals. Sequencing was performed with immunoSEQ multiplex PCR; in TCRdb, only in-frame clones are kept and a portion is missing. The table shows some 2,100,000 clones, with about 92% occurring only once. With 2 bases removed from V and 7 bases from J, the gap between germline ends came to 12 bases. The CDR3 has 13 amino acids. Germline values: CDR1 MGHRA, CDR2 YSYEKL. Naive CD8 isolation took CD45RO-negative cells positively selected for CCR7 and excluded terminally differentiated effector memory CD45RA+ cells.

The chain has TRBV4-1 and TRBJ2-7; D possibly corresponds to TRBD1 (5 bases). The receptor was isolated from a man aged 18 to 30 in good health. Some clones in this sample may be carry-over from other donors' samples. Sequenced: naive CD8+ T cells from PBMCs. Here the CDR3 reads CASSQLTAREQYF. The DNA of the CDR3 is TGCGCCAGCAGCCAATTGACAGCGAGGGAGCAGTACTTC.